This T cell receptor (beta chain) is from a study of identical twins. V shed 3 bases and J shed 3 bases, with 12 bases lying between them. Germline V gives CDR1 DFQATT, CDR2 SNEGSKA (reference sequence). CDR3 size: 13 residues. MiXCR, applied by TCRdb to the 5' RACE reads, yields one record per CDR3 protein. The table has 700,000 or so distinct CDR3 sequences, more than 6.5% seen once. This clonotype was detected only a few times. This sample was also put to use in a study of yellow fever vaccine responses in identical twins.

The receptor was isolated from a woman between 18 and 29 years old in good health. The material sequenced was PBMCs. The V and J genes are TRBV20-1 and TRBJ2-7, with a tentative D call TRBD1 (7 bases). The CDR3 sequence: CSARQGGGYEQYF. DNA of the CDR3: TGCAGTGCTAGGCAGGGGGGAGGCTACGAGCAGTACTTC.